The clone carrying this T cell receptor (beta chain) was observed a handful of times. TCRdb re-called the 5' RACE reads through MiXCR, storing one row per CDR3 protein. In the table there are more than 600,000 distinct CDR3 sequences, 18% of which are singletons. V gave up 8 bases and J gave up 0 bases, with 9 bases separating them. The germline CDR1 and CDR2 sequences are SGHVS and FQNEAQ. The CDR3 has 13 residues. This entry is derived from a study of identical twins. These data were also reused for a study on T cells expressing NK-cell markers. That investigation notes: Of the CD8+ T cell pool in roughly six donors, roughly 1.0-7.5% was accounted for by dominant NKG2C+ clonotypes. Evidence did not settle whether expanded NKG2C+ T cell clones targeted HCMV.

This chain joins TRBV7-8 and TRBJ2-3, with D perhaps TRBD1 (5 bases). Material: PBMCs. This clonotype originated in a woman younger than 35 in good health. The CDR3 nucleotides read TGTGCCAGCGGGGCGGTTAGCACAGATACGCAGTATTTT. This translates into CASGAVSTDTQYF. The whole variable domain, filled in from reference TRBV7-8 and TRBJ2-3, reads GAGVSQSPRYKVAKRGQDVALRCDPISGHVSLFWYQQALGQGPEFLTYFQNEAQLDKSGLPSDRFFAERPEGSVSTLKIQRTQQEDSAVYLCASGAVSTDTQYFGPGTRLTVL.